The 14 T cell receptor beta chains below all came from one sample that was sequenced in a study of shared clonotypes between healthy human individuals. The assay was immunoSEQ multiplex PCR, and TCRdb's table has in-frame clones only and misses some. This table has hundreds of thousands of clones, more than 95% appearing once. Input material: naive CD4+ T cells sorted from blood. As to subset: CD45RA+ positively selected. These receptors were taken from a woman aged 25 to 39 in good health.

The chain uses TRBV19 and TRBJ2-7; TRBD1 is a possible D gene (5 bases). This CDR3 contains 14 residues. Trimming took off 3 bases at V and 0 bases at J, with 9 bases between the two ends. Germline V gene sequence: CDR1 LNHDA, CDR2 SQIVND (reference sequence). CDR3: CASSIGQGSYEQYF. The CDR3 coding sequence is TGTGCCAGTAGTATCGGCCAGGGCTCCTACGAGCAGTACTTC.

This rearrangement joins TRBV29-1 to TRBJ2-1, with TRBD1 matching 7 bases. This CDR3 region has 14 residues. CDR1 is SQVTM, CDR2 ANQGSEA, per germline. The trim removed 4 bases at V and 5 bases at J, leaving 8 bases unmatched. CDR3 amino acids: CSVGLGGQNNEQFF. In DNA form, the CDR3 reads TGCAGCGTTGGCTTAGGGGGACAGAACAATGAGCAGTTCTTC.

The rearrangement uses TRBV21-1 and TRBJ1-2. TRBV21-1 is deemed a pseudogene. The CDR3 consists of 14 residues. CDR3 region: CASSTLAGDYGYTF. CDR3 nucleotides: TGTGCCAGCAGCACCCTAGCAGGAGACTATGGCTACACCTTC.

This clone appeared a single time. V gene TRBV28 combines with J gene TRBJ2-1; unclear D gene. CDR1 MDHEN and CDR2 SYDVKM come from the germline V gene. The V end lost 5 bases, the J end lost 8 bases, and 10 bases lay between the germline ends. CDR3 length: 12 residues. DNA of the CDR3: TGTGCCAGCAGTCCCCATTTCGATGAGCAGTTCTTC. Amino acids: CASSPHFDEQFF. Looking up the rest from reference TRBV28 and TRBJ2-1 gives the full variable domain: DVKVTQSSRYLVKRTGEKVFLECVQDMDHENMFWYRQDPGLGLRLIYFSYDVKMKEKGDIPEGYSVSREKKERFSLILESASTNQTSMYLCASSPHFDEQFFGPGTRLTVL.

The V gene is TRBV11-2, the J gene TRBJ1-1, with TRBD1 matching over 7 bases. Germline V gene lookup returns CDR1 SGHAT and CDR2 FQNNGV. There are 14 residues in the CDR3. V lost 6 bases to trimming and J lost 1 base; unmatched junction nucleotides: 5. Here the CDR3 DNA reads TGTGCCAGCAGGGCAGGGACAGAGAACACTGAAGCTTTCTTT. Translated: CASRAGTENTEAFF.

The J gene is TRBJ2-3, the V gene TRBV27; no clear D gene. The CDR3 sequence is 13 residues long. CDR1 and CDR2 (germline): MNHEY, SMNVEV (reference sequence). V lost 4 bases and J lost 0, with 5 bases in between. In DNA form, the CDR3 reads TGTGCCAGCAGTTCCATGAGCACAGATACGCAGTATTTT. Its protein is CASSSMSTDTQYF.

As DNA, the CDR3 is TGTGCCAGCAAAATTAGCGGGAGCTCCTACAATGAGCAGTTCTTC. The encoded protein is CASKISGSSYNEQFF. The chain has TRBV6-5 and TRBJ2-1, with 9 bases that match TRBD2. Germline V gene lookup returns CDR1 MNHEY and CDR2 SVGAGI. The CDR3 runs 15 residues. V was pared by 7 bases and J by 0 bases, with 4 bases of the junction left unmatched.

This clone has just one count. This rearrangement joins TRBV5-1 to TRBJ1-2; no clear D gene. Germline V CDR1 and CDR2: SGHRS, YFSETQ. The germline V and J ends were trimmed by 0 bases and 0 bases, with 9 bases remaining between them. The CDR3 has 15 residues. CDR3 DNA: TGCGCCAGCAGCTTGGGTCAGAAAGCTAACTATGGCTACACCTTC. This gives the protein CASSLGQKANYGYTF.

In regard to this clone: This sample includes further DNA sequences coding for the same CDR3. The chain uses TRBV5-4 and TRBJ2-7; 11 bases are shared with TRBD2. The CDR3 length is 15 residues. With V trimmed by 4 bases and J by 0 bases, 3 bases remained unmatched. Germline CDR1 and CDR2: SGHNT and YYREEE (reference sequence). CDR3 amino acids: CASSQGLAGSYEQYF. In DNA form, the CDR3 reads TGTGCCAGCAGCCAAGGACTAGCGGGCTCCTACGAGCAGTACTTC.

This chain connects TRBV11-3 to TRBJ2-7, with D unresolved. Trimming pared 0 bases from V and 3 bases from J, leaving 6 bases between. The CDR3 loop spans 13 amino acids. Germline V CDR1 and CDR2: SGHNT, YENEEA. The CDR3 spells CASSLEADYEQYF. The DNA for the CDR3 is TGTGCCAGCAGCTTAGAGGCGGACTACGAGCAGTACTTC.

The V gene is TRBV7-3, the J gene TRBJ1-4; D call uncertain. Germline V lookup: CDR1 SGHTA, CDR2 FQGTGA. The CDR3 covers 16 residues. V lost 4 bases to trimming and J lost 0 bases, with 12 bases between them. The CDR3 region has the DNA TGTGCCAGCAGCTCCCTAGGCAGAGCAACTAATGAAAAACTGTTTTTT. Translation: CASSSLGRATNEKLFF. Combining the CDR3 with reference TRBV7-3 and TRBJ1-4 gives the whole variable domain GAGVSQTPSNKVTEKGKYVELRCDPISGHTALYWYRQSLGQGPEFLIYFQGTGAADDSGLPNDRFFAVRPEGSVSTLKIQRTERGDSAVYLCASSSLGRATNEKLFFGSGTQLSVL.

The chain carries TRBV14 and TRBJ2-3, with D unclear. V lost 2 bases and J 4 bases, leaving 7 bases between the germline ends. The V gene's germline CDR1 is SGHDN and CDR2 FVKESK. CDR3 length equals 13 residues. CDR3 DNA: TGTGCCAGCAGCCAACACTTAGCAGATACGCAGTATTTT. This codes for CASSQHLADTQYF.

The CDR3 sequence: CASSVGGPRGRAPDTQYF. In DNA form, the CDR3 reads TGTGCCAGCAGCGTAGGGGGTCCCAGAGGGAGGGCCCCAGATACGCAGTATTTT. The chain joins TRBV9 to TRBJ2-3, with 7 bases lining up with TRBD2. Germline V lookup: CDR1 SGDLS, CDR2 YYNGEE. The CDR3 has 18 residues. The V and J ends lost 0 bases and 4 bases, in that order; junction bases with no gene match: 14.

The genes are TRBV11-2 and TRBJ2-7; 8 bases fit TRBD1. This CDR3 comprises 18 residues. Germline V gives CDR1 SGHAT, CDR2 FQNNGV. J gave up 0 bases and V 5 bases, and 15 bases lay outside the gene matches. The CDR3 DNA is TGTGCCAGCAGCCGTCGACAGGGGCAGGCGGCGAGCTCCTACGAGCAGTACTTC. Amino acid sequence: CASSRRQGQAASSYEQYF.